This T cell receptor (beta chain) comes out of a study of blood T cell repertoires in COVID-19. V lost 1 base and J lost 1, with 9 bases in between. The germline gives CDR1 SGHRS, CDR2 YFSETQ. The CDR3 is 14 amino acids. Data came from immunoSEQ multiplex PCR; TCRdb stores just in-frame clones and leaves some out. The sample yields 180,000 or so clones, roughly 80% seen once. A single count supports this clone. Living in under 30 US areas, the participants were between roughly 18 and 90 years of age. The recovered donors of Cohort 3 showed two negative PCRs, clearance, or symptom resolution. The rearrangement uses TRBV5-1 and TRBJ2-7; D is unclear. What was sequenced was PBMCs or T cells enriched from blood (not recorded which). This sequence was found in a man aged 50-59 years who had recovered from COVID-19. The DNA for the CDR3 is TGCGCCAGCAGCTTGAAACAGCAGTCCTACGAGCAGTACTTC. It encodes CASSLKQQSYEQYF.